This T cell receptor (beta chain) was identified in a study of control samples from healthy donors and cancer patients. The repertoire was sequenced with immunoSEQ multiplex PCR; TCRdb's copy has only in-frame clones and lacks some. The sample lists under 15,000 clones; around 89% were seen once. Sequenced sample: formalin-fixed, paraffin-embedded tissue. The source of this sequence is a male donor with melanoma.

CDR3 DNA sequence: TGTGCCAGCAGCATACCCGGGACAGGGAAGACAAGGGAGACCCAGTACTTC. Translation: CASSIPGTGKTRETQYF. The chain combines TRBV7-9 with TRBJ2-5; TRBD1 aligns across 9 bases. The V and J ends lost 5 bases and 5 bases, in that order; junction bases with no gene match: 15. Per germline, CDR1 SEHNR and CDR2 FQNEAQ (reference sequence). The CDR3 spans 17 residues.